This record concerns one T cell receptor beta chain sequence. Its specificity is not known. The record originates from a study of T cell responses to AZD1222 COVID-19 vaccine. Trimming at V came to 5 bases and at J to 3 bases, leaving 6 bases not matched to a gene. This CDR3 has 14 amino acids. In germline, CDR1 is SGHDT, CDR2 YYEEEE. The study, taken as a whole, reports: Among spike-specific TCRs, nearly half reportedly target unmutated variant regions. With two AZD1222 doses given, Spike-specific TCR breadth and depth both rose.

Measured with immunoSEQ multiplex PCR; TCRdb has only the in-frame clones, and not every one. The sample consists of more than 110,000 clones, approximately 89% of them appearing once. The sequence was obtained from an adult in good health. The genes are TRBV5-6 and TRBJ1-1, with 8 bases aligning to TRBD1. Sequences were derived from peripheral blood, sampled on day 0 of AZD1222 vaccination. CDR3 DNA: TGTGCCAGCAGATGGACAGGGACGGACACTGAAGCTTTCTTT. This gives the protein CASRWTGTDTEAFF.